A selection of T cell receptor beta chains follows, all from one sample in a study of vaccination and CD4 T cells after COVID-19. TCRdb redid the calling of the PCR reads with MiXCR, one entry per CDR3 protein. The sample shows tens of thousands of distinct CDR3 sequences, under 80% of them seen only once. The antigens for these receptors are not known. The sequencing sample was made of CD4+ T cells from blood, cultured in vitro. The receptors were sampled from a human donor who had recovered from COVID-19. CDR3s include the opening cysteine and the closing phenylalanine or tryptophan. Each record gives: D gene, clone size, J gene, V gene, CDR3 protein, CDR3 DNA. A D gene is named only where the DNA matches it firmly. The listing skips clone size in some rows; elsewhere it reads once, few, many or a size class.

D gene: TRBD1; clone size: NA; J gene: TRBJ2-7; V gene: TRBV5-4; CDR3 protein: CASSIHPRQGVEQYF; CDR3 DNA: TGTGCCAGCAGCATACATCCGAGACAGGGGGTCGAGCAGTACTTC
D gene: TRBD1; clone size: NA; J gene: TRBJ1-2; V gene: TRBV7-2; CDR3 protein: CASSTGVWGYTF; CDR3 DNA: TGTGCCAGCAGCACAGGGGTATGGGGCTACACCTTC
D gene: NA; clone size: few; J gene: TRBJ1-5; V gene: TRBV30; CDR3 protein: CAWSKSSNQPQHF; CDR3 DNA: TGTGCCTGGAGTAAGAGTAGCAATCAGCCCCAGCATTTT
D gene: TRBD1; clone size: few; J gene: TRBJ1-2; V gene: TRBV20-1; CDR3 protein: CSARTDRAAYGYTF; CDR3 DNA: TGCAGTGCTAGAACGGACAGGGCGGCCTATGGCTACACCTTC
D gene: NA; clone size: once; J gene: TRBJ2-7; V gene: TRBV19; CDR3 protein: CASSIDPGRATYEQYF; CDR3 DNA: TGTGCCAGTAGTATCGATCCGGGACGAGCTACCTACGAGCAGTACTTC
D gene: NA; clone size: NA; J gene: TRBJ1-5; V gene: TRBV28; CDR3 protein: CASRQGREPWPQHF; CDR3 DNA: TGTGCCAGCAGGCAGGGACGGGAACCATGGCCCCAGCATTTT
D gene: NA; clone size: once; J gene: TRBJ1-5; V gene: TRBV12-3/TRBV12-4; CDR3 protein: CASRSNRNRVNSNQPQHF; CDR3 DNA: TGTGCCAGCAGGTCAAACCGAAACAGGGTCAATAGCAATCAGCCCCAGCATTTT
D gene: NA; clone size: NA; J gene: TRBJ1-6; V gene: TRBV6-5; CDR3 protein: CASSYVVTPGSPLHF; CDR3 DNA: TGTGCCAGCAGTTACGTGGTAACACCAGGCTCACCCCTCCACTTT
D gene: NA; clone size: once; J gene: TRBJ1-5; V gene: TRBV6-1; CDR3 protein: CASSPTGYSNQPQHF; CDR3 DNA: TGTGCCAGCAGTCCGACTGGTTATAGCAATCAGCCCCAGCATTTT
D gene: NA; clone size: NA; J gene: TRBJ2-7; V gene: TRBV4-1; CDR3 protein: CASSRQGGGREQYF; CDR3 DNA: TGCGCCAGCAGCCGACAAGGGGGGGGCAGGGAGCAGTACTTC
D gene: NA; clone size: NA; J gene: TRBJ1-5; V gene: TRBV6-1; CDR3 protein: CASSEVWGRNQPQHF; CDR3 DNA: TGTGCCAGCAGTGAAGTGTGGGGGCGCAATCAGCCCCAGCATTTT
D gene: NA; clone size: NA; J gene: TRBJ1-2; V gene: TRBV7-6; CDR3 protein: CASSTNTGGGYTF; CDR3 DNA: TGTGCCAGCAGCACCAACACCGGGGGTGGCTACACCTTC
D gene: NA; clone size: NA; J gene: TRBJ1-3; V gene: TRBV28; CDR3 protein: CASSTGPHSGNTIYF; CDR3 DNA: TGTGCCAGCAGTACGGGACCGCACTCTGGAAACACCATATATTTT
D gene: TRBD2; clone size: NA; J gene: TRBJ2-7; V gene: TRBV2; CDR3 protein: CASSEGRGRGSYEQYF; CDR3 DNA: TGTGCCAGCAGTGAAGGGCGCGGGAGGGGCTCCTACGAGCAGTACTTC
D gene: NA; clone size: NA; J gene: TRBJ2-4; V gene: TRBV27; CDR3 protein: CASSFRVSVEQGKNIQYF; CDR3 DNA: TGTGCCAGCAGTTTTAGGGTTTCGGTTGAACAGGGAAAAAACATTCAGTACTTC
D gene: NA; clone size: NA; J gene: TRBJ1-5; V gene: TRBV7-8; CDR3 protein: CASSLSRVPNQPQHF; CDR3 DNA: TGTGCCAGCAGCTTAAGCAGGGTCCCCAATCAGCCCCAGCATTTT
D gene: TRBD1; clone size: NA; J gene: TRBJ1-2; V gene: TRBV24-1; CDR3 protein: CATSDRDSYGYTF; CDR3 DNA: TGTGCCACCAGTGACCGGGACAGCTATGGCTACACCTTC
D gene: NA; clone size: NA; J gene: TRBJ1-2; V gene: TRBV19; CDR3 protein: CASLPNGRSNYGYTF; CDR3 DNA: TGTGCCAGCCTCCCTAATGGCAGATCTAACTATGGCTACACCTTC
D gene: TRBD1; clone size: NA; J gene: TRBJ2-2; V gene: TRBV20-1; CDR3 protein: CSAIRTGDLNTGELFF; CDR3 DNA: TGCAGTGCTATCAGGACAGGGGATTTGAACACCGGGGAGCTGTTTTTT
D gene: TRBD1; clone size: NA; J gene: TRBJ2-1; V gene: TRBV10-1; CDR3 protein: CASSPGTGGKNEQFF; CDR3 DNA: TGCGCCAGCAGTCCCGGGACAGGGGGCAAGAATGAGCAGTTCTTC
D gene: NA; clone size: NA; J gene: TRBJ1-5; V gene: TRBV29-1; CDR3 protein: CSASDGFIGNQPQHF; CDR3 DNA: TGCAGCGCGTCTGACGGATTTATTGGCAATCAGCCCCAGCATTTT
D gene: NA; clone size: NA; J gene: TRBJ2-2; V gene: TRBV7-2; CDR3 protein: CASSSLDLTGELFF; CDR3 DNA: TGTGCCAGCAGCTCCCTGGACTTAACCGGGGAGCTGTTTTTT
D gene: TRBD1; clone size: few; J gene: TRBJ1-2; V gene: TRBV7-3; CDR3 protein: CASSAKQGANYGYTF; CDR3 DNA: TGTGCCAGCAGCGCCAAACAGGGGGCTAACTATGGCTACACCTTC
D gene: TRBD1; clone size: few; J gene: TRBJ1-5; V gene: TRBV19; CDR3 protein: CASSIRDRHQPQHF; CDR3 DNA: TGTGCCAGTAGTATCCGGGACAGGCATCAGCCCCAGCATTTT
D gene: NA; clone size: NA; J gene: TRBJ2-3; V gene: TRBV2; CDR3 protein: CASSPMGERPDTQYF; CDR3 DNA: TGTGCCAGCAGCCCAATGGGGGAGAGGCCAGATACGCAGTATTTT
D gene: NA; clone size: NA; J gene: TRBJ2-7; V gene: TRBV6-5; CDR3 protein: CASSYLTGRNEQYF; CDR3 DNA: TGTGCCAGCAGTTACTTGACAGGGAGGAACGAGCAGTACTTC
D gene: NA; clone size: NA; J gene: TRBJ2-5; V gene: TRBV7-9; CDR3 protein: CASSPVQLETQYF; CDR3 DNA: TGTGCCAGCAGCCCGGTCCAACTGGAGACCCAGTACTTC